A selection of T cell receptor beta chains follows, all from one sample in a study of blood T cell repertoires in COVID-19. TCRdb keeps only in-frame clones here, not all; method: immunoSEQ multiplex PCR. The data contain 150,000 or so clones, approximately 91% of them singletons. Material: peripheral blood. The receptors originated from a woman aged 70-85 years with acute or convalescent COVID-19. The conserved cysteine and the conserved F or W are not part of the CDR3 here.

V	J	CDR3
TRBV11-2	TRBJ2-7	ASSPGDRYEQY
TRBV6-5	TRBJ2-7	ASNPTGRDYEQY
TRBV18	TRBJ1-1	ASSANRGETEAF
TRBV4-1	TRBJ2-2	ASSQLPLLRGNTGELF
TRBV9	TRBJ2-3	ASSVAGGRTDTQY
TRBV18	TRBJ1-1	ASSQTGPNTEAF
TRBV5-1	TRBJ2-2	ASSLLSGATGELF
TRBV2	TRBJ2-1	ASRGSGGGGEQF
TRBV19	TRBJ1-5	ASLGGSNQPQH
TRBV7-9	TRBJ1-6	ASSSRPGTVHSYNSPLH
TRBV19	TRBJ1-4	ASMARTARGEKLF
TRBV28	TRBJ2-5	ASSYAGTGGTQY
TRBV7-2	TRBJ2-1	ASSLAGGNEQF
TRBV6-1	TRBJ1-3	ATETDSGNTIY
TRBV28	TRBJ1-2	ASEQGYGYT
TRBV19	TRBJ2-2	ASRPRGQGNTGELF
TRBV3-1/TRBV3-2	TRBJ1-1	ASSPRDRAVGVEVGNTEAF
TRBV3-1/TRBV3-2	TRBJ1-2	ASSQNGNTNYGYT
TRBV11-2	TRBJ1-2	ASSLDRGYT
TRBV27	TRBJ2-2	ASSLRQRLSQGTGELF
TRBV29-1	TRBJ2-1	SVGLAGTRSYNEQF
TRBV7-3	TRBJ2-2	ASSLTSTGASDTGELF